Below are 16 T cell receptor beta chains sequenced from a single sample in a study of human T cells and chemical hapten exposure. TCRdb analysed the RACE reads with MiXCR anew, one entry per CDR3 protein. The table lists over 55,000 distinct CDR3 sequences, more than 9.5% of them singletons, with approximately 1.5% in the top ten. Time point specified: patch test 3, about 24 weeks after DPC sensitization. Noted treatment: therapeutic diphenylcyclopropenone sensitization with weekly scalp DPC. The sample here was whole blood, taken in connection with sensitization to the hapten diphenylcyclopropenone (DPC). The receptors originated from a woman between 45 and 65 years old with alopecia areata. Some clones in this sample may be carry-over from other donors' samples.

This clonotype has at least ten counts. The chain carries TRBV29-1 and TRBJ1-1; D is perhaps TRBD1 (6 bases). Germline V gives CDR1 SQVTM, CDR2 ANQGSEA. Trimming took 0 bases from V and 6 from J, leaving 8 bases between them. The CDR3 loop spans 12 amino acids. The CDR3 reads CSVEEGGSEAFF. CDR3 in DNA: TGCAGCGTTGAAGAAGGGGGTTCTGAAGCTTTCTTT.

The V call is TRBV7-9, the J call TRBJ1-1; no reliable D call. Germline assignment: CDR1 SEHNR and CDR2 FQNEAQ (reference sequence). V was shortened by 1 base and J by 3 bases, with 15 bases between the two germline ends. This CDR3 is built from 16 residues. CDR3: CASSLGLFGLDTEAFF. CDR3 nucleotides: TGTGCCAGCAGCTTAGGTCTGTTCGGGCTGGACACTGAAGCTTTCTTT.

Ten or more counts support this clonotype. The gene calls are TRBV5-1 and TRBJ2-3; unclear D gene. CDR1 and CDR2 from the germline V gene are SGHRS and YFSETQ. V lost 3 bases, J lost 2 bases, and 13 bases lay in between. This CDR3 comprises 15 residues. The CDR3 loop is CASSSSGSPTDTQYF. The CDR3 nucleotides read TGCGCCAGCAGCTCCAGTGGTAGCCCCACAGATACGCAGTATTTT.

This chain uses TRBV12-5 with TRBJ2-6; 7 bases align to TRBD2. The CDR3 is 16 amino acids. Trimming took 3 bases from V and 2 from J; bases not matched to a gene: 4. The V gene's germline CDR1 is LGHNT and CDR2 FRNRAP. The CDR3 reads CASGFVSGTGANVLTF. CDR3 DNA sequence: TGTGCTAGTGGTTTCGTCAGCGGGACTGGGGCCAACGTCCTGACTTTC.

This chain connects TRBV29-1 to TRBJ2-5; D unresolved. From germline, CDR1 is SQVTM and CDR2 ANQGSEA. This CDR3 comprises 12 residues. V was shortened by 3 bases and J by 0 bases, with 5 bases between the two germline ends. The CDR3 spells CSVDGYQETQYF. The CDR3 DNA is TGCAGCGTTGACGGCTACCAAGAGACCCAGTACTTC.

This clonotype was seen only a few times. Here the CDR3 reads CASSLGQPTDTQYF. The CDR3 region has the DNA TGTGCCAGCAGCTTAGGGCAGCCCACAGATACGCAGTATTTT. This sequence joins TRBV7-6 and TRBJ2-3; D not resolved. V was pared by 1 base and J by 2 bases, with 7 bases between. Germline-derived CDR1 and CDR2 are SGHVS and FNYEAQ. The CDR3 is 14 residues long.

This clonotype was seen a few times. The chain joins TRBV11-3 to TRBJ1-1, with TRBD1 as a possible D gene (5 bases). CDR1 is SGHNT, CDR2 YENEEA, per germline. This CDR3 contains 14 residues. Trimming stripped 7 bases from V and 3 bases from J, with 15 bases between. The CDR3 region has the DNA TGTGCCAGCATTTTTCAGGGCGGAGACACTGAAGCTTTCTTT. Residues: CASIFQGGDTEAFF.

The V and J genes are TRBV28 and TRBJ2-7; 10 bases are shared with TRBD2. Germline values: CDR1 MDHEN, CDR2 SYDVKM. V gave up 5 bases and J gave up 1 base; unmatched junction bases: 8. The CDR3 contains 16 residues. The CDR3 spells CASSNRAAGGSYEQYF. As DNA, the CDR3 is TGTGCCAGCAGTAACCGAGCAGCGGGAGGGTCCTACGAGCAGTACTTC.

The table lists this clonotype with many counts. The gene calls are TRBV12-3 or TRBV12-4 and TRBJ1-5, with D uncertain. The CDR3 has 11 amino acids. V gave up 4 bases and J gave up 9 bases, with 7 bases separating them. This CDR3 reads CASSSVGPQHF. CDR3 DNA sequence: TGTGCCAGCAGTTCCGTGGGGCCCCAGCATTTT.

The rearrangement uses TRBV29-1 and TRBJ2-7; D possibly corresponds to TRBD1 (5 bases). The germline V gene has CDR1 SQVTM and CDR2 ANQGSEA. Trimming removed 1 base at V and 3 bases at J, with 10 bases between. The CDR3 contains 13 residues. The CDR3 bases are TGCAGCGTTGAAGGTCAGGGCTTCTACGAGCAGTACTTC. As protein: CSVEGQGFYEQYF.

This clonotype was counted at least ten times. V usage is TRBV5-1 and J usage is TRBJ1-2; D is perhaps TRBD1 (5 bases). V lost 0 bases and J 5 bases, leaving 11 bases between the germline ends. This CDR3 spans 14 amino acids. The germline CDR1 and CDR2 sequences are SGHRS and YFSETQ. Here the CDR3 reads CASSLGDSSYGYTF. The CDR3 bases are TGCGCCAGCAGCTTGGGGGACTCCAGTTATGGCTACACCTTC.

This clonotype was counted a few times. The V call is TRBV27, the J call TRBJ2-5; TRBD2 agrees at 8 bases. CDR3 length equals 15 residues. Per the germline V gene, CDR1 is MNHEY and CDR2 is SMNVEV (reference sequence). V lost 5 bases, J lost 2 bases, and 7 bases stayed unmatched. CDR3 sequence (DNA): TGTGCCAGCAGTATCACTAGCGGACAACAAGAGACCCAGTACTTC. This codes for CASSITSGQQETQYF.

The chain's CDR3 is CASSQLLQGTTEAFF. In DNA, the CDR3 is TGCGCCAGCAGCCAATTATTACAGGGGACCACTGAAGCTTTCTTT. V is TRBV4-3 and J is TRBJ1-1; 7 nucleotides agree with TRBD1. Per germline, CDR1 LGHNA and CDR2 YSLEER. The V segment lost 2 bases and the J segment 4 bases; nucleotides outside the gene matches: 7. The CDR3 length is 15 residues.

In its sample, this clonotype was seen many times. This chain joins TRBV28 and TRBJ2-1; 7 nucleotides match TRBD2. CDR3 size: 15 residues. The V segment lost 5 bases and the J segment 0 bases; nucleotides outside the gene matches: 4. Germline V CDR1 and CDR2: MDHEN, SYDVKM. The CDR3 spells CASSLTSASYNEQFF. The CDR3 DNA reads as TGTGCCAGCAGTCTCACTAGCGCCTCCTACAATGAGCAGTTCTTC.

This clonotype has more than one count but fewer than ten. V gene TRBV28 combines with J gene TRBJ2-7; the D is unclear. Trimming cost V 5 bases and J 6 bases, with 14 bases left between them. Germline V gives CDR1 MDHEN, CDR2 SYDVKM. The CDR3 extends over 13 amino acids. The CDR3 is CASSPLRPFEQYF. The CDR3, as DNA: TGTGCCAGCAGTCCCCTCAGGCCTTTCGAGCAGTACTTC.

A few counts support this clonotype. This rearrangement joins TRBV28 to TRBJ2-6; D ambiguous. In germline, CDR1 is MDHEN, CDR2 SYDVKM. V was shortened by 10 bases and J by 2 bases, with 12 bases between the two germline ends. CDR3 length: 14 amino acids. CDR3 DNA: TGTGCCACCCTTTCGTACACTGGGGCCAACGTCCTGACTTTC. Its protein is CATLSYTGANVLTF.